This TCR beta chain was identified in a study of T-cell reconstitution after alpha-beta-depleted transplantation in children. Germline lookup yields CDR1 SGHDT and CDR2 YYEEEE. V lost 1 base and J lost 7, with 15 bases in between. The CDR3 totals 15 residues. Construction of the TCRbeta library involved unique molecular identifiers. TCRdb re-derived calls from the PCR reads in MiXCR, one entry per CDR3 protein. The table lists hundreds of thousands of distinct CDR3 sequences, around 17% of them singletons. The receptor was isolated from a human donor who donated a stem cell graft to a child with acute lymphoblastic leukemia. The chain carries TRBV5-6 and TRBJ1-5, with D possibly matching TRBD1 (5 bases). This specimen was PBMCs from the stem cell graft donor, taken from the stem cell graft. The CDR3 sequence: CASSLWGGPRQPQHF. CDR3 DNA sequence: TGTGCCAGCAGCTTGTGGGGGGGACCGCGCCAGCCCCAGCATTTT.